These 13 T cell receptor beta chains came from one sample sequenced in a study of yellow fever vaccine responses in identical twins (dated by TCRdb to the late 2010s). The library was produced with RT-PCR. Sequencing took place on an Illumina HiSeq 2500. Starting from the raw public reads, TCRdb applied fastp trimming at Q25, assembled clones with MiXCR and retained in-frame beta chains. Under each unique CDR3 protein, matching rows form one entry showing the most common genes and DNA. Within this sample are about 19,000 distinct CDR3 sequences, with roughly 70% of them counted one time only. Under 3% of the sample belongs to the ten largest clones. Sequencing used T cells from blood (PBMCs), unsorted or a sorted subset (not recorded which), obtained before or after yellow fever vaccination (not recorded which). The receptors shown here come from a woman younger than 30 who received the yellow fever vaccine. Donor details come from another sample of the same person, matched by shared clones.

The sample holds a few counts of this clonotype. The V call is TRBV6-5, the J call TRBJ2-3, with D uncertain. There are 15 residues in the CDR3. V was shortened by 2 bases and J by 5 bases, with 14 bases between the two germline ends. In germline, CDR1 is MNHEY, CDR2 SVGAGI. The CDR3 bases are TGTGCCAGCAGTTACCCTGCGAAGGGTGGAGATACGCAGTATTTT. This codes for CASSYPAKGGDTQYF.

Notes on this clonotype: One junction end does not reproduce the germline sequence, and a read error may be involved. The chain combines TRBV7-6 with TRBJ2-1, with D perhaps TRBD2 (6 bases). There are 18 residues in the CDR3. CDR1 is SGHVS, CDR2 FNYEAQ, per germline. CDR3 nucleotide sequence: TGTGCCAGCAGCGTTAAAGGGGTAGCGGAGGGATCCTATAATGAGCAGTTCTTC. Translating gives CASSVKGVAEGSYNEQFF.

The chain uses TRBV18 and TRBJ1-1; D is unclear. The germline V and J ends were trimmed by 0 bases and 7 bases, with 6 bases remaining between them. The CDR3 runs 12 residues. Germline V lookup: CDR1 KGHSH, CDR2 LQKENI. CDR3 DNA sequence: TGTGCCAGCTCACCACCCACCCGTGAAGCTTTCTTT. It yields the protein CASSPPTREAFF.

The V call is TRBV11-2, the J call TRBJ2-7; 7 nucleotides agree with TRBD2. Germline V gene data show CDR1 as SGHAT and CDR2 as FQNNGV. The CDR3 runs 15 residues. J gave up 5 bases and V 1 base, and 8 bases lay outside the gene matches. As DNA, the CDR3 is TGTGCCAGCAGCTTAGTCGGGGGGACCTGGGACGAGCAGTACTTC. Translation gives CASSLVGGTWDEQYF.

J is TRBJ2-7 and V is TRBV20-1; no firm D call. This CDR3 is built from 17 residues. CDR1 and CDR2 from the germline V gene are DFQATT and SNEGSKA (reference sequence). With 2 bases removed from V and 4 bases from J, the gap between germline ends came to 24 bases. The CDR3 bases are TGCAGTGCTAGATCTACTTTTTTGGGCGGCACCGGGTACGAGCAGTACGTC. Protein sequence: CSARSTFLGGTGYEQYV.

The V and J genes are TRBV6-1 and TRBJ1-2, with D possibly TRBD1 on 6 matching bases. This CDR3 contains 14 residues. Germline loops: CDR1 MNHNS, CDR2 SASEGT. V gave up 0 bases and J gave up 4 bases, with 9 bases separating them. CDR3 amino acids: CASSEAGGFYGYTF. CDR3 DNA: TGTGCCAGCAGTGAAGCGGGGGGCTTCTATGGCTACACCTTC.

The V and J genes are TRBV10-1 and TRBJ2-2; the D is unclear. Germline V gives CDR1 WNHNN, CDR2 SYGVQD (reference sequence). V was shortened by 2 bases and J by 6 bases, with 13 bases between the two germline ends. The CDR3 has 15 amino acids. CDR3 sequence reads: CASSEGPPRSGELFF. CDR3 DNA: TGCGCCAGCAGTGAGGGCCCCCCTCGTTCCGGGGAGCTGTTTTTT.

The chain couples TRBV19 to TRBJ2-1, with 7 bases aligning to TRBD1. The CDR3 is 17 amino acids. The V gene end was trimmed by 3 bases and the J gene end by 0 bases; junction bases not matched to a gene: 8. From germline, CDR1 is LNHDA and CDR2 SQIVND (reference sequence). CDR3 sequence reads: CASSINRGLRSYNEQFF. CDR3 bases: TGTGCCAGTAGTATTAACAGGGGTCTACGCTCCTACAATGAGCAGTTCTTC.

This chain joins TRBV24-1 and TRBJ2-2, with D unresolved. Germline values: CDR1 KGHDR, CDR2 SFDVKD. V gave up 2 bases and J gave up 5 bases, with 11 bases separating them. The CDR3 runs to 15 residues. CDR3 nucleotide sequence: TGTGCCACCAGTGATTCATTGGTTCTTACCGGGGAGCTGTTTTTT. Translating it yields CATSDSLVLTGELFF.

V is TRBV5-1 and J is TRBJ2-2, with 10 bases matching TRBD1. This CDR3 comprises 15 residues. CDR1 is SGHRS and CDR2 is YFSETQ in the germline V gene. J lost 4 bases, V lost 4 bases, and 4 bases had no gene match. The CDR3 coding sequence is TGCGCCAGCAGCCAAAGGACAGGGGGCACCGGGGAGCTGTTTTTT. This translates into CASSQRTGGTGELFF.

The rearrangement joins TRBV19 to TRBJ1-1, with unresolved D. The V and J ends lost 5 bases and 4 bases respectively, with 14 bases between them. There are 14 residues in the CDR3. Germline assignment: CDR1 LNHDA and CDR2 SQIVND (reference sequence). The CDR3 region has the DNA TGTGCCAGTAGTTTGGGGTGGGAGCGCACTGAAGCTTTCTTT. This sequence encodes CASSLGWERTEAFF.

The genes are TRBV7-9 and TRBJ1-3; D is unclear. Germline assignment: CDR1 SEHNR and CDR2 FQNEAQ (reference sequence). Trimming took 5 bases from V and 4 from J, leaving 12 bases between them. CDR3 length: 14 residues. Written as DNA, the CDR3 is TGTGCCAGCAGCCGAGAAGACCGCGGAAACACCATATATTTT. It translates to CASSREDRGNTIYF.

The chain recombines TRBV11-1 with TRBJ1-2; 7 bases are a match to TRBD1. The germline gives CDR1 SGHAT, CDR2 FQDESV (reference sequence). The CDR3 is 16 residues long. The V gene end was trimmed by 6 bases and the J gene end by 4 bases; junction bases not matched to a gene: 14. The DNA for the CDR3 is TGTGCCAGCAGTTTTTTTGTAGGGGGCGCGGTCTATGGCTACACCTTC. Protein product: CASSFFVGGAVYGYTF.